These 14 T cell receptor beta chains were all obtained from the same sample, sequenced in a study of blood T cell repertoires in COVID-19. Repertoires were generated with immunoSEQ multiplex PCR, while TCRdb's copy carries only in-frame clones and drops some. The sample carries around 26,000 clones, more than 75% recorded once. Sample: peripheral blood. The receptors come from a human donor in a cohort sampled during active COVID-19.

The chain uses TRBV25-1 and TRBJ2-1; 8 positions match TRBD2. CDR3 length equals 15 residues. Germline CDR1 and CDR2: MGHDK and SYGVNS. V gave up 4 bases and J gave up 4 bases; unmatched junction bases: 6. CDR3: CASSGGLVGYNEQFF. The CDR3 DNA is TGTGCCAGCAGTGGGGGACTAGTAGGGTACAATGAGCAGTTCTTC. Full variable domain (outside the CDR3, taken from reference TRBV25-1 and TRBJ2-1): EADIYQTPRYLVIGTGKKITLECSQTMGHDKMYWYQQDPGMELHLIHYSYGVNSTEKGDLSSESTVSRIRTEHFPLTLESARPSHTSQYLCASSGGLVGYNEQFFGPGTRLTVL.

The J gene is TRBJ1-5, the V gene TRBV5-3, with 8 bases that match TRBD1. TRBV5-3 is an ORF for which the function is uncertain. The CDR3 covers 19 residues. Trimming at V came to 0 bases and at J to 0 bases, leaving 11 bases not matched to a gene. CDR3 sequence: CARSLGDRGPFNSNQPQHF. The CDR3 bases are TGTGCCAGAAGCTTGGGTGACAGGGGTCCCTTCAATAGCAATCAGCCCCAGCATTTT.

The chain couples TRBV6-5 to TRBJ1-1; possible D gene TRBD1, 5 bases. The CDR3 runs to 13 residues. V lost 6 bases to trimming and J lost 5 bases, with 13 bases between them. From germline, CDR1 is MNHEY and CDR2 SVGAGI. The CDR3 is CASSLGGRTEAFF. Written as DNA, the CDR3 is TGTGCCAGCAGCCTTGGGGGGAGGACTGAAGCTTTCTTT.

The chain couples TRBV6-5 to TRBJ2-3, with D possibly being TRBD2 (5 bases). Trimming stripped 2 bases from V and 2 bases from J, with 11 bases between. The CDR3 extends over 15 amino acids. CDR1 is MNHEY, CDR2 SVGAGI, per germline. This CDR3 reads CASSYDRGLTDTQYF. CDR3 DNA sequence: TGTGCCAGCAGTTACGATCGAGGGCTCACAGATACGCAGTATTTT.

The rearrangement joins TRBV6-2 or TRBV6-3 to TRBJ2-2; 10 bases are a match to TRBD2. CDR1 MNHEY and CDR2 SVGEGT come from the germline V gene. The CDR3 covers 17 residues. Unmatched junction bases numbered 8, after V lost 3 bases and J lost 4 bases. CDR3 DNA sequence: TGTGCCAGCAGTTATCCAAGCGGGAGGGGGAGCACCGGGGAGCTGTTTTTT. As protein: CASSYPSGRGSTGELFF.

This clone appeared once. The genes are TRBV9 and TRBJ1-2, with no clear D. Trimming left V 4 bases short and J 3 bases short, with 19 bases between. Germline CDR1 and CDR2: SGDLS and YYNGEE. The CDR3 runs to 16 residues. This chain's CDR3 is CASSFSGEGRYYGYTF. Here the CDR3 DNA reads TGTGCCAGCAGCTTCAGTGGAGAGGGTCGATACTATGGCTACACCTTC.

V usage is TRBV30 and J usage is TRBJ1-3; TRBD1 might be the D (6 bases). Trimming took off 0 bases at V and 0 bases at J, with 9 bases between the two ends. This CDR3 contains 15 residues. Germline V gene data show CDR1 as GTSNPN and CDR2 as SVGIG (reference sequence). The CDR3 DNA is TGTGCCTGGAGTGTCGACAGGTACTCTGGAAACACCATATATTTT. Translation: CAWSVDRYSGNTIYF.

The J gene is TRBJ2-5, the V gene TRBV24-1; 9 bases agree with TRBD2. The CDR3 sequence is 18 residues long. From germline, CDR1 is KGHDR and CDR2 SFDVKD. V dropped 0 bases and J dropped 0; count of bases not matched to a gene: 7. In DNA form, the CDR3 reads TGTGCCACCAGTGATTTGGTGTCGCCTAGCGGGGACCAAGAGACCCAGTACTTC. Amino acids: CATSDLVSPSGDQETQYF.

J is TRBJ2-5 and V is TRBV9; possible D gene TRBD1, 6 bases. From germline, CDR1 is SGDLS and CDR2 YYNGEE. This CDR3 has 14 residues. Deletions cut 0 bases from V and 1 base from J, with 7 bases between. CDR3 region: CASSVGTVQETQYF. The CDR3 DNA is TGTGCCAGCAGCGTAGGGACAGTCCAAGAGACCCAGTACTTC. The complete variable domain, with remaining parts taken from reference TRBV9 and TRBJ2-5, reads DSGVTQTPKHLITATGQRVTLRCSPRSGDLSVYWYQQSLDQGLQFLIQYYNGEERAKGNILERFSAQQFPDLHSELNLSSLELGDSALYFCASSVGTVQETQYFGPGTRLLVL.

This clone counts as large. The chain combines TRBV11-3 with TRBJ2-3; D remains unclear. V was clipped by 2 bases and J by 1 base, with 7 bases between them. CDR1 and CDR2 from the germline V gene are SGHNT and YENEEA. The CDR3 sequence is 14 residues long. As DNA, the CDR3 is TGTGCCAGCAGCTTACAGGTCCGCACAGATACGCAGTATTTT. Its protein is CASSLQVRTDTQYF.

The V call is TRBV19, the J call TRBJ2-1, with 7 nucleotides matching TRBD2. J lost 5 bases, V lost 6 bases, and 4 bases had no gene match. The CDR3 runs to 13 residues. CDR1 LNHDA and CDR2 SQIVND come from the germline V gene (reference sequence). CDR3 nucleotides: TGTGCCAGTAGCGTGGGACTACACAATGAGCAGTTCTTC. This codes for CASSVGLHNEQFF.

V usage is TRBV4-2 and J usage is TRBJ1-2; the match to TRBD1 covers 8 bases. J was trimmed by 8 bases and V by 2 bases; bases with no gene match: 7. Per the germline V gene, CDR1 is LGHNA and CDR2 is YNFKEQ. This CDR3 has 14 amino acids. The chain's CDR3 is CASSQPGQGPGYTF. The CDR3 DNA reads TGTGCCAGCAGCCAACCTGGACAGGGCCCCGGCTACACCTTC.

The chain has TRBV6-6 and TRBJ2-1; 7 nucleotides align to TRBD1. Germline V gene lookup returns CDR1 MNHNY and CDR2 SVGAGI (reference sequence). The CDR3 has 17 amino acids. Trimming removed 5 bases from V and 1 base from J; junction bases left unmatched: 11. CDR3 sequence (DNA): TGTGCCAGCAGTCGCCTTTTTAGACAGGGATCCTACAATGAGCAGTTCTTC. Its protein product is CASSRLFRQGSYNEQFF.

This chain connects TRBV5-1 to TRBJ2-2; TRBD1 agrees at 9 bases. The CDR3 is made up of 17 amino acids. CDR1 is SGHRS and CDR2 is YFSETQ in the germline V gene. The V segment lost 4 bases and the J segment 4 bases; nucleotides outside the gene matches: 11. The CDR3 is CASSLGGQGGPTGELFF. The DNA for the CDR3 is TGCGCCAGCAGCCTCGGGGGACAGGGCGGTCCCACCGGGGAGCTGTTTTTT.